This T cell receptor beta chain derives from a study of blood T cell repertoires in COVID-19. Study-wide background: The United States, Italy and Spain provided the acute and convalescent COVID-19 samples. The cDNA or gDNA used as material had been derived from T cells, B-cell-depleted T cells, or PBMCs.

Germline V gives CDR1 SGHRS, CDR2 YFSETQ. The CDR3 consists of 16 residues. Trimming cost V 1 base and J 0 bases, with 10 bases left between them. Original processing notes: Counts of nucleated cells, estimated from reference gene primer amplification, were obtained. The repertoire was sequenced with immunoSEQ multiplex PCR; TCRdb's copy has only in-frame clones and lacks some. V, J and clone size derive from that table, while D and trimming were established from the DNA sequence. In the table there are roughly 250,000 clones, roughly 84% of which are singletons. The sample consisted of peripheral blood. This chain connects TRBV5-1 to TRBJ1-4; possibly TRBD1 for D (5 bases). The source of this sequence is a man in his forties with acute or convalescent COVID-19. The CDR3 DNA follows: TGCGCCAGCAGCTTGCAAGGGGCCGCAACTAATGAAAAACTGTTTTTT. As protein: CASSLQGAATNEKLFF.